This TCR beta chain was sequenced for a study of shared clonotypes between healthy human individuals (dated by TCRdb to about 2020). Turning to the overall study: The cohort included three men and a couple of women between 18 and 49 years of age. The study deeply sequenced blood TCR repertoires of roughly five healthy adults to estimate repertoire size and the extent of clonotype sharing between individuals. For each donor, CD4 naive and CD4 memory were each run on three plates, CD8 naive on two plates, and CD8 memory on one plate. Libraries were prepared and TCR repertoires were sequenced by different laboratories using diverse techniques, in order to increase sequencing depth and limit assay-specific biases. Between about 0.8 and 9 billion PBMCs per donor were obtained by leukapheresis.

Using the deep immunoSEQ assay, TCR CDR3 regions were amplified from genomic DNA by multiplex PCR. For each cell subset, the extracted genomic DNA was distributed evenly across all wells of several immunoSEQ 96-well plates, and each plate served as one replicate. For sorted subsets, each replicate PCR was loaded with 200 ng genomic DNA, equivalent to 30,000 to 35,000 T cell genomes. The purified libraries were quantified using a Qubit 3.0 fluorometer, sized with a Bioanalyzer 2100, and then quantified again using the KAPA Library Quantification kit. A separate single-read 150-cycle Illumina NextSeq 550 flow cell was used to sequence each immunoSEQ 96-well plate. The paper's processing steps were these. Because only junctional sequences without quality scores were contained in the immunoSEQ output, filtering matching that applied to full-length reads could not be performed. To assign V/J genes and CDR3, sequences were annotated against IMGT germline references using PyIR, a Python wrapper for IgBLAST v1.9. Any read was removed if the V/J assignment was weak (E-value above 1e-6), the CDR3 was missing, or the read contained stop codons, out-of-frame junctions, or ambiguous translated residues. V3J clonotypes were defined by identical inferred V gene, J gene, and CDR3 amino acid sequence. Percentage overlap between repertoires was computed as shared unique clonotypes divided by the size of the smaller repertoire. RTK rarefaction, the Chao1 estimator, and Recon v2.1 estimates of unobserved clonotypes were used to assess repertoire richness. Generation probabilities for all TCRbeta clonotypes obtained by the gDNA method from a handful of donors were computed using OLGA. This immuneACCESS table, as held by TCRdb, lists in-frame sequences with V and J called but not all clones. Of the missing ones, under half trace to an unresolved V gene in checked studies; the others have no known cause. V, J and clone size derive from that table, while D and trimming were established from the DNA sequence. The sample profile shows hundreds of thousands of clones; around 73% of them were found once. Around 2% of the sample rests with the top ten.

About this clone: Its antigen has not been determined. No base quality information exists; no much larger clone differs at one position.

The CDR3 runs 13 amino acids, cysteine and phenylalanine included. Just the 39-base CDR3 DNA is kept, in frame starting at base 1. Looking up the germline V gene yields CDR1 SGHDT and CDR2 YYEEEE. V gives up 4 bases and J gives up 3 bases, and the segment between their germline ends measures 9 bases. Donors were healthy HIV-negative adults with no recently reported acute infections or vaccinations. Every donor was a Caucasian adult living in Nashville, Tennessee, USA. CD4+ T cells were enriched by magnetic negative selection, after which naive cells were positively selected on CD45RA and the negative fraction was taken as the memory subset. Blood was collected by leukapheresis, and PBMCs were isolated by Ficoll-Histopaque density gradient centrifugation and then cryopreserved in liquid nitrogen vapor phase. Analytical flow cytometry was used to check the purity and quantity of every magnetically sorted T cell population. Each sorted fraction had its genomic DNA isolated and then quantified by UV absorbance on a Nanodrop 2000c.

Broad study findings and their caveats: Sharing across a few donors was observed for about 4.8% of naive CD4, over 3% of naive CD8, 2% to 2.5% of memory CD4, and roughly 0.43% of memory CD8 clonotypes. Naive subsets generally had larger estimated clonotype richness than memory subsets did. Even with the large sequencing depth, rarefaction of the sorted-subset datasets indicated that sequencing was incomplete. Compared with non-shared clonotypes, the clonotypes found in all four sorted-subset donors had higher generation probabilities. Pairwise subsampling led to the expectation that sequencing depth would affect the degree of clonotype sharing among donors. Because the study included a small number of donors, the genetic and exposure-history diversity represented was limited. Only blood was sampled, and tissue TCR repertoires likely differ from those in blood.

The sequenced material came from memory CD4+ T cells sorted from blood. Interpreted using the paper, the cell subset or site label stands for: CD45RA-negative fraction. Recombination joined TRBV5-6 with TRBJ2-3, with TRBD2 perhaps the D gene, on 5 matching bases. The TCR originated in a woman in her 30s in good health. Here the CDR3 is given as CASSVRGTDTQYF. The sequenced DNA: TGTGCCAGCAGCGTACGAGGGACAGATACGCAGTATTTT. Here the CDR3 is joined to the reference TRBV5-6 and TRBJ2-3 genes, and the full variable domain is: DAGVTQSPTHLIKTRGQQVTLRCSPKSGHDTVSWYQQALGQGPQFIFQYYEEEERQRGNFPDRFSGHQFPNYSSELNVNALLLGDSALYLCASSVRGTDTQYFGPGTRLTVL.